These 20 T cell receptor beta chains were all obtained from the same sample, sequenced in a study of T-cell reconstitution after alpha-beta-depleted transplantation in children. TCRbeta library preparation incorporated unique molecular identifiers. Each CDR3 protein gets one entry after TCRdb re-called the PCR reads with MiXCR. The sample lists fewer than 250,000 distinct CDR3 sequences; over 15% were seen once. Sample: PBMCs, mostly from graft donor cells, taken 360 days after TCRalphabeta/CD19-depleted stem cell transplant. Receptor source: a male patient aged 2 to 9 who had a stem cell transplant for acute lymphoblastic leukemia, so the T cells may come from the graft donor.

The chain carries TRBV20-1 and TRBJ2-7; possibly TRBD1 for D (6 bases). V dropped 0 bases and J dropped 1 base, with 22 bases sitting between them. The CDR3 has 18 amino acids. The germline V gene encodes CDR1 DFQATT and CDR2 SNEGSKA (reference sequence). The CDR3 here is CSARDLGSRGGRSYEQYF. The CDR3 DNA sequence: TGCAGTGCTAGAGATCTGGGAAGCCGTGGGGGCAGGTCCTACGAGCAGTACTTC.

This chain uses TRBV11-2 with TRBJ1-2; tentatively, D is TRBD1 (5 bases). Germline lookup yields CDR1 SGHAT and CDR2 FQNNGV. V was shortened by 1 base and J by 5 bases, with 8 bases between the two germline ends. The CDR3 contains 13 residues. The CDR3 DNA reads TGTGCCAGCAGCTTAGCAGGGCCGTATGGCTACACCTTC. This gives the protein CASSLAGPYGYTF.

The chain uses TRBV23-1 and TRBJ1-2, with D possibly TRBD1 on 5 matching bases. TRBV23-1 is given ORF status, its function remaining uncertain. The CDR3 runs 15 residues. V lost 4 bases and J lost 3, with 15 bases in between. CDR3: CASSLTRTGHYGYTF. CDR3 in DNA: TGCGCCAGCAGTCTCACCCGGACGGGACACTATGGCTACACCTTC.

This clonotype was detected only a few times. The chain employs TRBV7-9 and TRBJ2-3; D not resolved. Trimming stripped 5 bases from V and 0 bases from J, with 15 bases between. This CDR3 region has 16 residues. Per the germline V gene, CDR1 is SEHNR and CDR2 is FQNEAQ (reference sequence). In DNA, the CDR3 is TGTGCCAGCAGCCTCCATGTTTCCTCTAGCACAGATACGCAGTATTTT. It is translated as CASSLHVSSSTDTQYF.

A few counts support this clonotype. This sequence joins TRBV19 and TRBJ1-1; D is unclear. Between the trimmed V and J ends, which lost 1 base and 11 bases, there was a span of 20 bases. CDR3 length equals 15 residues. Germline CDR1 LNHDA, CDR2 SQIVND (reference sequence). The CDR3 bases are TGTGCCAGTAGTATAGGCGGGAGGGTCCGGCAGAAGGCTTTCTTT. Translation: CASSIGGRVRQKAFF.

This clonotype was recorded many times. The chain's CDR3 is CASSPGPNTEAFF. The CDR3 DNA is TGTGCCAGCTCACCGGGACCGAACACTGAAGCTTTCTTT. The J gene is TRBJ1-1, the V gene TRBV18, with a tentative D call TRBD1 (5 bases). Trimming pared 3 bases from V and 1 base from J, leaving 6 bases between. The CDR3 runs to 13 residues. The germline gives CDR1 KGHSH, CDR2 LQKENI.

This clonotype was seen more than once but under ten times. The genes are TRBV5-1 and TRBJ2-2; D remains unclear. The CDR3 contains 12 residues. Germline V gene sequence: CDR1 SGHRS, CDR2 YFSETQ. Deletions cut 6 bases from V and 4 bases from J, with 7 bases between. CDR3 sequence: CASTPPTGELFF. The DNA for the CDR3 is TGCGCCAGCACCCCCCCCACCGGGGAGCTGTTTTTT. Filled out from reference TRBV5-1 and TRBJ2-2, the complete variable domain reads KAGVTQTPRYLIKTRGQQVTLSCSPISGHRSVSWYQQTPGQGLQFLFEYFSETQRNKGNFPGRFSGRQFSNSRSEMNVSTLELGDSALYLCASTPPTGELFFGEGSRLTVL.

The chain links TRBV20-1 to TRBJ2-7, with 9 bases that match TRBD2. This CDR3 contains 15 residues. J lost 6 bases, V lost 2 bases, and 11 bases had no gene match. Germline V gene lookup returns CDR1 DFQATT and CDR2 SNEGSKA (reference sequence). The CDR3 sequence is CSARNEPQLAGEQYF. The CDR3 DNA is TGCAGTGCTAGAAACGAACCCCAACTAGCGGGCGAGCAGTACTTC.

This clonotype has just a few counts. V usage is TRBV29-1 and J usage is TRBJ2-2, with D uncertain. Germline CDR1 reads SQVTM; CDR2 reads ANQGSEA. The CDR3 length is 15 residues. Trimming stripped 6 bases from V and 2 bases from J, with 16 bases between. The CDR3 nucleotides are TGCAGCGTATCACCGGGCCCAATAAACACCGGGGAGCTGTTTTTT. Translation gives CSVSPGPINTGELFF.

The V call is TRBV28, the J call TRBJ1-6; 9 bases match TRBD1. Germline CDR1 is MDHEN and CDR2 is SYDVKM. There are 17 residues in the CDR3. Trimming cost V 3 bases and J 7 bases; bases outside gene matches: 10. CDR3 nucleotide sequence: TGTGCCAGCAGTTTCTTCGCCCCGGGACAGGGAAATTCACCCCTCCACTTT. It codes for CASSFFAPGQGNSPLHF.

This clonotype has more than one count but fewer than ten. The genes are TRBV5-1 and TRBJ1-4; TRBD1 matches at 8 bases. The germline V gene has CDR1 SGHRS and CDR2 YFSETQ. The CDR3 is 15 residues long. V dropped 4 bases and J dropped 8; count of bases not matched to a gene: 10. CDR3 in DNA: TGCGCCAGCAGCAACACCAGGGGGCCTGAAGAAAAACTGTTTTTT. Its translation is CASSNTRGPEEKLFF.

This clonotype was recorded at least ten times. The chain recombines TRBV7-9 with TRBJ1-1; TRBD1 is a possible D gene (5 bases). Trimming took 2 bases from V and 2 from J, leaving 18 bases between them. Germline CDR1 SEHNR, CDR2 FQNEAQ (reference sequence). This CDR3 has 17 amino acids. DNA of the CDR3: TGTGCCAGCAGCTTATGGGGCGCCGGTCCCACAAACACTGAAGCTTTCTTT. Translated: CASSLWGAGPTNTEAFF.

The chain is built from TRBV29-1 and TRBJ2-1; the D is unclear. This CDR3 region has 16 residues. V dropped 0 bases and J dropped 1 base, with 13 bases sitting between them. Germline lookup yields CDR1 SQVTM and CDR2 ANQGSEA. Written as DNA, the CDR3 is TGCAGCGTTGAAGATCTAGTAGAGATTTCCTACAATGAGCAGTTCTTC. The encoded protein is CSVEDLVEISYNEQFF.

This chain uses TRBV24-1 with TRBJ2-1; no clear D. The germline CDR1 and CDR2 sequences are KGHDR and SFDVKD. This CDR3 has 15 residues. Trimming removed 5 bases from V and 9 bases from J, with 19 bases in between. CDR3 sequence: CATSAPSTSFPEQFF. CDR3 DNA sequence: TGTGCCACCAGTGCCCCCTCGACTTCTTTTCCTGAGCAGTTCTTC.

This clonotype has just a few counts. The V call is TRBV5-1, the J call TRBJ2-7; D is tentatively TRBD1 or TRBD2 (5 bases each). This CDR3 region has 15 residues. Germline loops: CDR1 SGHRS, CDR2 YFSETQ. V was pared by 4 bases and J by 0 bases, with 14 bases between. CDR3 loop: CASSQGTDHSYEQYF. The CDR3 DNA reads TGCGCCAGCAGCCAAGGGACCGACCACTCCTACGAGCAGTACTTC. The full variable domain, its missing parts supplied by reference TRBV5-1 and TRBJ2-7, is KAGVTQTPRYLIKTRGQQVTLSCSPISGHRSVSWYQQTPGQGLQFLFEYFSETQRNKGNFPGRFSGRQFSNSRSEMNVSTLELGDSALYLCASSQGTDHSYEQYFGPGTRLTVT.

The sample holds many counts of this clonotype. The V gene is TRBV7-2, the J gene TRBJ2-1; 7 bases line up with TRBD2. This CDR3 spans 15 amino acids. The germline CDR1 and CDR2 sequences are SGHTA and FQGNSA. The V and J ends lost 5 bases and 0 bases, in that order; junction bases with no gene match: 4. The CDR3 nucleotides read TGTGCCAGCAGCCTTGGACTAGACTCCTACAATGAGCAGTTCTTC. This sequence encodes CASSLGLDSYNEQFF.

There are a few counts of this clonotype. The genes are TRBV27 and TRBJ2-7; D is unclear. V was cut by 3 bases and J by 6 bases, with 12 bases left in between. Germline lookup yields CDR1 MNHEY and CDR2 SMNVEV (reference sequence). The CDR3 is made up of 13 amino acids. CDR3 in DNA: TGTGCCAGCAGTTTTGAAGGTGATAGCGAGCAGTACTTC. Its translation is CASSFEGDSEQYF.

This chain joins TRBV6-5 and TRBJ2-7; 9 positions agree with TRBD1. The CDR3 loop spans 16 amino acids. V was pared by 4 bases and J by 3 bases, with 10 bases of the junction left unmatched. Germline V gene lookup returns CDR1 MNHEY and CDR2 SVGAGI. The DNA of the CDR3 is TGTGCCAGCAGTTTTAATACCGGGACAGGGAGCTACGAGCAGTACTTC. It translates to CASSFNTGTGSYEQYF.

This clonotype was counted between two and nine times. V gene TRBV7-8 combines with J gene TRBJ1-1; D unclear. V was cut by 2 bases and J by 1 base, with 5 bases left in between. The CDR3 length is 13 residues. CDR1 and CDR2 from the germline V gene are SGHVS and FQNEAQ. The CDR3: CASSLSQNTEAFF. The CDR3 nucleotides read TGTGCCAGCAGCTTATCGCAGAACACTGAAGCTTTCTTT.

V is TRBV29-1 and J is TRBJ2-7; 7 nucleotides align to TRBD1. Germline CDR1 and CDR2: SQVTM and ANQGSEA. The V segment lost 5 bases and the J segment 9 bases; nucleotides outside the gene matches: 7. The CDR3 spans 11 residues. CDR3 nucleotides: TGCAGCGTTCAATTTTGGGACAGGCAGTACTTC. Translation gives CSVQFWDRQYF.